The rows below give T cell receptor beta chains drawn from one sample of a study of blood T cell repertoires in COVID-19. Using immunoSEQ multiplex PCR, the repertoire was profiled, and TCRdb retains in-frame clones only, with some absent. There are 200,000 to 250,000 clones in the sample; nearly 90% occur only once, and 3% lies in the top ten. The source material was peripheral blood. Receptor source: a man between 18 and 35 years old with active or convalescent COVID-19. Both conserved end residues are part of each CDR3. The order of the fields is J gene, V gene, D gene, clone size, CDR3 DNA, CDR3 protein. The D gene is left open where the match is weak. Rows may omit the clone size; those that give it use once, few, many or a size class.

j_gene: TRBJ2-2; v_gene: TRBV29-1; d_gene: TRBD1; abundance: -; CDR3nt: TGCAGCGTACGTGTCCGGGACAGTTTGCCCGGGGAGCTGTTTTTT; CDR3aa: CSVRVRDSLPGELFF
j_gene: TRBJ1-1; v_gene: TRBV7-9; d_gene: TRBD1; abundance: -; CDR3nt: TGTGCCAGCAGCGTCACAGGGGCTCAAGCTTTCTTT; CDR3aa: CASSVTGAQAFF
j_gene: TRBJ2-3; v_gene: TRBV4-3; d_gene: TRBD1; abundance: -; CDR3nt: TGCGCCAGCAGTAGGGGGACAGAGACCACAGATACGCAGTATTTT; CDR3aa: CASSRGTETTDTQYF
j_gene: TRBJ2-7; v_gene: TRBV7-8; d_gene: -; abundance: -; CDR3nt: TGTGCCAGCAGCAAGACTTCATCGGGTCGCAACGAGCAGTACTTC; CDR3aa: CASSKTSSGRNEQYF
j_gene: TRBJ2-7; v_gene: TRBV5-1; d_gene: TRBD1; abundance: -; CDR3nt: TGCGCCAGCAGTCCGGGACAGGGAGACGACGAGCAGTACTTC; CDR3aa: CASSPGQGDDEQYF
j_gene: TRBJ1-3; v_gene: TRBV30; d_gene: TRBD1; abundance: -; CDR3nt: TGTGCCTGGAGTGTACTCCAGGGGGCTTTGTGGGGAAACACCATATATTTT; CDR3aa: CAWSVLQGALWGNTIYF
j_gene: TRBJ2-3; v_gene: TRBV29-1; d_gene: -; abundance: -; CDR3nt: TGCAGCGTTGATCGGGCAGATACGCAGTATTTT; CDR3aa: CSVDRADTQYF
j_gene: TRBJ1-3; v_gene: TRBV29-1; d_gene: TRBD1; abundance: few; CDR3nt: TGCAGCGTTGACAGGGGGCGAAACACCATATATTTT; CDR3aa: CSVDRGRNTIYF
j_gene: TRBJ1-1; v_gene: TRBV27; d_gene: -; abundance: -; CDR3nt: TGTGCCAGCAGTTTCACCCCTTTAGGAGGCACCACTGAAGCTTTCTTT; CDR3aa: CASSFTPLGGTTEAFF
j_gene: TRBJ1-3; v_gene: TRBV2; d_gene: -; abundance: -; CDR3nt: TGTGCCAGCAGTGAAGCGCTTCGGGGTGTTAGTGGAAACACCATATATTTT; CDR3aa: CASSEALRGVSGNTIYF
j_gene: TRBJ1-5; v_gene: TRBV27; d_gene: -; abundance: -; CDR3nt: TGTGCCAGCTCCTTGCGGGGGGCGAATCAGCCCCAGCATTTT; CDR3aa: CASSLRGANQPQHF
j_gene: TRBJ2-4; v_gene: TRBV25-1; d_gene: TRBD1; abundance: -; CDR3nt: TGTGCCAGCAGTGAACCAATCCGGGACAGACAGTACTTC; CDR3aa: CASSEPIRDRQYF
j_gene: TRBJ1-2; v_gene: TRBV5-1; d_gene: TRBD1; abundance: -; CDR3nt: TGCGCCAGCAGCAAGGACAGGACTAACTATGGCTACACCTTC; CDR3aa: CASSKDRTNYGYTF
j_gene: TRBJ1-1; v_gene: TRBV30; d_gene: -; abundance: -; CDR3nt: TGTGCCTGGAGGGGCAGGGGATCGACTGAAGCTTTCTTT; CDR3aa: CAWRGRGSTEAFF
j_gene: TRBJ2-1; v_gene: TRBV7-3; d_gene: TRBD2; abundance: -; CDR3nt: TGTGCCAGCAGCTTACTAGCGGGGGGGACCAATGAGCAGTTCTTC; CDR3aa: CASSLLAGGTNEQFF
j_gene: TRBJ2-7; v_gene: TRBV14; d_gene: -; abundance: -; CDR3nt: TGTGCCAGCAGCCCAGGGTTACATTACGAGCAGTACTTC; CDR3aa: CASSPGLHYEQYF
j_gene: TRBJ1-5; v_gene: TRBV5-8; d_gene: TRBD1; abundance: -; CDR3nt: TGTGCCAGCACGATTGTGACAGGGGTCGACCAGCCCCAGCATTTT; CDR3aa: CASTIVTGVDQPQHF
j_gene: TRBJ1-5; v_gene: TRBV28; d_gene: TRBD1; abundance: once; CDR3nt: TGTGCCAGCAGTCACCGCCTAGACAGGGCTCAGCCCCAGCATTTT; CDR3aa: CASSHRLDRAQPQHF
j_gene: TRBJ1-5; v_gene: TRBV5-6; d_gene: TRBD1; abundance: once; CDR3nt: TGTGCCAGCAGCTTGGAAGGGGGACAGCGCAATCAGCCCCAGCATTTT; CDR3aa: CASSLEGGQRNQPQHF
j_gene: TRBJ2-1; v_gene: TRBV7-6; d_gene: TRBD2; abundance: -; CDR3nt: TGTGCCAGCAGCTCTTTGCGGACTAGCGGGAGCGATGAGCAGTTCTTC; CDR3aa: CASSSLRTSGSDEQFF
j_gene: TRBJ1-3; v_gene: TRBV4-3; d_gene: TRBD1; abundance: few; CDR3nt: TGCGCCTCTGGGGACAGGGCGAGAAACACCATATATTTT; CDR3aa: CASGDRARNTIYF
j_gene: TRBJ2-5; v_gene: TRBV6-5; d_gene: -; abundance: -; CDR3nt: TGTGCCACTCGACCTGACAACCAAGAGACCCAGTACTTC; CDR3aa: CATRPDNQETQYF
j_gene: TRBJ1-6; v_gene: TRBV27; d_gene: TRBD1; abundance: -; CDR3nt: TGTGCCAGCAGTCCCAGACAGGGGCTCTTCGATTCACCCCTCCACTTT; CDR3aa: CASSPRQGLFDSPLHF
j_gene: TRBJ1-2; v_gene: TRBV5-6; d_gene: -; abundance: -; CDR3nt: TGTGCCAGCAGCTTGGGCGGTAATCTCTACACCTTC; CDR3aa: CASSLGGNLYTF
j_gene: TRBJ1-1; v_gene: TRBV27; d_gene: -; abundance: once; CDR3nt: TGTGCCAGCAGTTTATCGAGACACCTACCATTAAATGGAGCTTTCTTT; CDR3aa: CASSLSRHLPLNGAFF
j_gene: TRBJ1-2; v_gene: TRBV6-2/TRBV6-3; d_gene: -; abundance: -; CDR3nt: TGTGCCAGCAGTTGGGCCGGCAGGGACTATGGCTACACCTTC; CDR3aa: CASSWAGRDYGYTF
j_gene: TRBJ1-6; v_gene: TRBV6-5; d_gene: -; abundance: -; CDR3nt: TGTGCCAGCGGCGGGGGGCGGCAAAATTCACCCCTCCACTTT; CDR3aa: CASGGGRQNSPLHF
j_gene: TRBJ1-1; v_gene: TRBV6-6; d_gene: -; abundance: -; CDR3nt: TGTGCCAGCAACCGGGCTGAAGCTTTCTTT; CDR3aa: CASNRAEAFF
j_gene: TRBJ1-1; v_gene: TRBV29-1; d_gene: -; abundance: -; CDR3nt: TGCAGCGTGTTCACAGGGAAGAACACTGAAGCTTTCTTT; CDR3aa: CSVFTGKNTEAFF
j_gene: TRBJ2-7; v_gene: TRBV19; d_gene: TRBD1; abundance: -; CDR3nt: TGTGCCAGTAGTATTGGACAGGCATACGAGCAGTACTTC; CDR3aa: CASSIGQAYEQYF
j_gene: TRBJ1-6; v_gene: TRBV9; d_gene: TRBD1; abundance: -; CDR3nt: TGTGCCAGCAACTGGCAGGGGGATAATTCACCCCTCCACTTT; CDR3aa: CASNWQGDNSPLHF
j_gene: TRBJ2-5; v_gene: TRBV9; d_gene: -; abundance: -; CDR3nt: TGTGCCAGCAGCGTAGTCGGGCAGGGCGAGGAGACCCAGTACTTC; CDR3aa: CASSVVGQGEETQYF
j_gene: TRBJ1-5; v_gene: TRBV19; d_gene: TRBD1; abundance: -; CDR3nt: TGTGCCAGTAGTATTCGAGGCCAGGGGGCGCCCATTCAGCCCCAGCATTTT; CDR3aa: CASSIRGQGAPIQPQHF
j_gene: TRBJ1-2; v_gene: TRBV7-2; d_gene: -; abundance: -; CDR3nt: TGTGCCAGCAGCCCCCCGGCAGGGTTCGGCTACACCTTC; CDR3aa: CASSPPAGFGYTF
j_gene: TRBJ2-1; v_gene: TRBV5-4; d_gene: -; abundance: -; CDR3nt: TGTGCCAGCAGCTTGGCGTCAGGGCTTAATGAGCAGTTCTTC; CDR3aa: CASSLASGLNEQFF
j_gene: TRBJ2-2; v_gene: TRBV3-1/TRBV3-2; d_gene: TRBD1; abundance: once; CDR3nt: TGTGCCAGCAGCCAAGGGACAGGGGTCGACACCGGGGAGCTGTTTTTT; CDR3aa: CASSQGTGVDTGELFF
j_gene: TRBJ1-3; v_gene: TRBV7-2; d_gene: -; abundance: -; CDR3nt: TGTGCCAGCAGCTTAGCGGGCGGGGGGGGAAACACCATATATTTT; CDR3aa: CASSLAGGGGNTIYF
j_gene: TRBJ1-3; v_gene: TRBV30; d_gene: -; abundance: -; CDR3nt: TGTGCCTGGAGATTAGGAAACACCATATATTTT; CDR3aa: CAWRLGNTIYF
j_gene: TRBJ2-5; v_gene: TRBV3-1/TRBV3-2; d_gene: TRBD2; abundance: -; CDR3nt: TGTGCCAGCAGCCAAACGGTGGTCGGTGCGGGGGTGAGGAAGACCCAGTACTTC; CDR3aa: CASSQTVVGAGVRKTQYF
j_gene: TRBJ1-5; v_gene: TRBV19; d_gene: TRBD1; abundance: -; CDR3nt: TGTGCCAGTAGGTCAGGGGGCAGTGGGGGATTGCAGCCCCAGCATTTT; CDR3aa: CASRSGGSGGLQPQHF
j_gene: TRBJ2-7; v_gene: TRBV2; d_gene: TRBD1; abundance: -; CDR3nt: TGTGCCAGCAGATCAGGGGGCGTCTACGAGCAGTACTTC; CDR3aa: CASRSGGVYEQYF
j_gene: TRBJ2-2; v_gene: TRBV11-2; d_gene: TRBD2; abundance: once; CDR3nt: TGTGCCAGCAGCACCAGGGGCGCGGGGGGCTCGACCGGGGAGCTGTTTTTT; CDR3aa: CASSTRGAGGSTGELFF
j_gene: TRBJ1-5; v_gene: TRBV9; d_gene: TRBD1; abundance: once; CDR3nt: TGTGCCAGCAGCCCGGGGACAGGTTCTAATCAGCCCCAGCATTTT; CDR3aa: CASSPGTGSNQPQHF
j_gene: TRBJ1-2; v_gene: TRBV18; d_gene: TRBD1; abundance: -; CDR3nt: TGTGCCAGCTCAATAGTCCAGGGACAGATAAACTATGGCTACACCTTC; CDR3aa: CASSIVQGQINYGYTF
j_gene: TRBJ1-2; v_gene: TRBV7-2; d_gene: TRBD1; abundance: -; CDR3nt: TGTGCCAGCAGCACCGGACAGGCGGGCTATGGCTACACCTTC; CDR3aa: CASSTGQAGYGYTF
j_gene: TRBJ1-1; v_gene: TRBV2; d_gene: -; abundance: -; CDR3nt: TGTGCCAGCAGTGAAGCATCACTAGGCACTGAAGCTTTCTTT; CDR3aa: CASSEASLGTEAFF
j_gene: TRBJ1-6; v_gene: TRBV6-5; d_gene: -; abundance: -; CDR3nt: TGTGCCAGCACAAAAAATTCACCCCTCCACTTT; CDR3aa: CASTKNSPLHF
j_gene: TRBJ1-2; v_gene: TRBV19; d_gene: -; abundance: -; CDR3nt: TGTGCCAGCCTAAACCGGGTTAGGTCTGGGGGCTACACCTTC; CDR3aa: CASLNRVRSGGYTF
j_gene: TRBJ2-5; v_gene: TRBV6-6; d_gene: -; abundance: -; CDR3nt: TGTGCCAGCACCCTACAGTGGTACCAAGAGACCCAGTACTTC; CDR3aa: CASTLQWYQETQYF
j_gene: TRBJ1-2; v_gene: TRBV29-1; d_gene: -; abundance: few; CDR3nt: TGCAGCGTTGTGGGGGCGGATGGCTACACCTTC; CDR3aa: CSVVGADGYTF
j_gene: TRBJ2-1; v_gene: TRBV9; d_gene: -; abundance: -; CDR3nt: TGTGCCAGCGAGGGTCGCAACAATGAGCAGTTCTTC; CDR3aa: CASEGRNNEQFF